The clone carrying this TCR beta chain has a handful of counts. The antigen is undetermined. The CDR3 runs 13 residues. The V end lost 3 bases, the J end lost 3 bases, and 9 bases lay between the germline ends. Germline-derived CDR1 and CDR2 are KGHSH and LQKENI. These data originate in a study of T cell repertoires in cytomegalovirus infection. General study findings and limits: Dominant in the ex vivo response were TCR beta clonotypes restricted by HLA-C and specific for CMV. Totalled public TCR beta family frequency picked out people who carried CMV plus the relevant HLA.

TCRdb re-derived calls from the reads in MiXCR, one entry per CDR3 protein. This table holds about 110,000 distinct CDR3 sequences, over 9.5% found once. What was sequenced was PBMCs, sequenced either directly or after in vitro stimulation (not recorded which). This clonotype originated in a human donor in good health (CMV status not recorded). Some clones in this sample may be carry-over from other donors' samples. V gene TRBV18 combines with J gene TRBJ2-7; D gene unclear. CDR3 nucleotides: TGTGCCAGCTCACCCAAGCAAGGCTACGAGCAGTACTTC. Translated, it gives CASSPKQGYEQYF.